This T cell receptor (beta chain) is from a study of tumor-infiltrating lymphocytes in primary liver carcinoma. Total RNA amounting to roughly 450 ng was the source from which TCR beta cDNA was made with a constant-region primer. Slightly modified ARM-PCR with three nested multiplex PCR rounds yielded TCR beta libraries. Primers for the first two PCR rounds were TRBV1-TRBV30 forward primers and a C-beta reverse primer (around 11 cycles per round). TCRdb processed the multiplex PCR reads anew with MiXCR; each CDR3 protein has one entry. Of 60,000 or so distinct CDR3 sequences detected, 70% to 85% appear once; the ten largest clones hold approximately 54%. Unsorted bulk tissue of roughly 17-33 mg yielded co-extracted RNA and DNA. CDR3 length equals 12 residues. V was shortened by 4 bases and J by 7 bases, with 5 bases between the two germline ends. Germline CDR1 SGHAT, CDR2 FQNNGV. This clonotype is medium-sized.

The sequenced sample was liver tumor tissue from sampling region 2. The sample's subset: tumor region T2, inferior pole. V usage is TRBV11-2 and J usage is TRBJ1-6; no definite D call. The TCR was taken from a man in his forties or fifties with primary liver carcinoma and hepatitis B virus infection. DNA for the CDR3: TGTGCCAGCAGCTACAAGAATTCACCCCTCCACTTT. Protein product: CASSYKNSPLHF.